This T cell receptor beta chain was profiled in a study of cytomegalovirus exposure and HLA in healthy donors. Study-wide results and caveats: At a 0.05 false discovery rate, a later analysis found around 17,000 TCR beta sequences to be associated with HLA alleles. It emerged from a later analysis that several of the most significant clusters appeared to be linked to common viral pathogens.

On this clone itself: Its antigen is not identified.

CDR3 length: 15 residues. The germline gives CDR1 SGHTA, CDR2 FQGTGA. Trimming took 2 bases from V and 2 from J; bases not matched to a gene: 5. The PCR had 60 Vbeta and 13 Jbeta primers. The method was immunoSEQ multiplex PCR; TCRdb's version includes in-frame clones alone and lacks a portion of them. The table lists about 93,000 clones, under 90% of them singletons. The source material was PBMCs. The V and J genes are TRBV7-3 and TRBJ2-5; 7 nucleotides align to TRBD2. The sequence was collected from a man aged 45-65 years in good health and CMV-seronegative. CDR3 nucleotide sequence: TGTGCCAGCAGCTTAGCGGGAGAGCGGCAAGAGACCCAGTACTTC. Protein: CASSLAGERQETQYF.